This T cell receptor (beta chain) derives from a study of tumor-infiltrating lymphocytes in primary liver carcinoma. For the study at large: Maximum tumor diameters ranged from roughly 4.2 to 10 cm, stage T1-T3 N0M0. Each sample had roughly 3.5 to 8 million productive TCRbeta reads regardless of tissue type.

Starting from roughly 540 ng of total RNA, TCR beta cDNA was produced with a primer in the constant region. Three nested multiplex PCR rounds of slightly modified ARM-PCR generated TCR beta libraries. TRBV1-TRBV30 forward primers paired with a C-beta reverse primer drove the first two PCR rounds, around 10 cycles each. TCRdb analysed the multiplex PCR reads with MiXCR anew, one entry per CDR3 protein. The sample lists almost 200,000 distinct CDR3 sequences, roughly two thirds seen once, with under 7.5% in the top ten. The authors took blood RNA from unsorted whole blood and also extracted germline DNA. About 4 milliliters of peripheral blood were drawn preoperatively. V dropped 3 bases and J dropped 6; count of bases not matched to a gene: 5. The CDR3 is 14 amino acids. Germline assignment: CDR1 SGHDT and CDR2 YYEEEE.

J is TRBJ2-3 and V is TRBV5-6; TRBD1 matches 9 bases. The sequencing sample was made of peripheral blood. The sequence was obtained from a woman in her sixties or seventies with primary liver carcinoma and hepatitis B virus infection. The CDR3 region is CASSWGDRVDTQYF. CDR3 DNA: TGTGCCAGCAGCTGGGGGGACAGGGTTGATACGCAGTATTTT.